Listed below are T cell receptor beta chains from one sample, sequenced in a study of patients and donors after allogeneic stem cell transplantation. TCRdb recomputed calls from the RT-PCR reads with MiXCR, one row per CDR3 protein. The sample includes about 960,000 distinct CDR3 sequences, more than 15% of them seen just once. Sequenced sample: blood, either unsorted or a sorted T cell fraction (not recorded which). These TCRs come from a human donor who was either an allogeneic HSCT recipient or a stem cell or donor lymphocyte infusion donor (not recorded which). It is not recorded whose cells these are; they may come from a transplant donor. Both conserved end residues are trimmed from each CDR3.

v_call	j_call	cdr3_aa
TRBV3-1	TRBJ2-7	ASSQEIVRDRNKQY
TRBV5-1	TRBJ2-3	ASSLPRGSTDTQY
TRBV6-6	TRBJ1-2	ASRGRGYGYT
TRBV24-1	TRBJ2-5	ATSDLSRETQY
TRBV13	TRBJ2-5	ASSPGAAQY
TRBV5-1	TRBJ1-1	ASSLEGMTVNTEAF
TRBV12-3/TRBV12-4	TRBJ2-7	ASTPALGEQY
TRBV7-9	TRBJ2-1	ASSLARTDNEQF
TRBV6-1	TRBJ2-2	ASLSPNTGELF
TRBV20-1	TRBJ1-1	SASLGGYTEAF
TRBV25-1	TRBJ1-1	ASTVQGASEAF
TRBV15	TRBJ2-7	ATSSGPDRSSSYEQY
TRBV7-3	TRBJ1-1	ASSHKQGATEAF
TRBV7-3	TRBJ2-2	ASEAGKNTGELF
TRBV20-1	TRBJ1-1	SALSNTEAF
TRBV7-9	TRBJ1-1	ASSAPDRGATEAF
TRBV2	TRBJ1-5	ASSEPGLQPQH
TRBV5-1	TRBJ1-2	ASRDGGYGYT
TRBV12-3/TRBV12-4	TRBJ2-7	ASSLLVYEQY
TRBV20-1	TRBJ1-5	SAKGVSNQPQH
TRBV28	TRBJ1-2	ASSSRDRGYGYT
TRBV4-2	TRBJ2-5	ASSLLAGGSETQY
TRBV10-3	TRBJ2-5	AIMAAGQETQY
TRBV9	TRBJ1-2	ASSVLGQGDYGYT
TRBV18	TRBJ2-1	ASSLGQGKAEQF
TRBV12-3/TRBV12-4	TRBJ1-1	ASSLSQLNTEAF
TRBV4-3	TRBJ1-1	ASSQELRAGWGEAF
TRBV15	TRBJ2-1	ATSREGKTGVYNEQF
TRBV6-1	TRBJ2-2	ASTQRDFTGELF
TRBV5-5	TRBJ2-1	ASSLGSGVGNEQF
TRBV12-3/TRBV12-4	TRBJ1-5	ASSPREGGNQPQH
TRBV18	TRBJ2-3	ASSPGQGWADTQY
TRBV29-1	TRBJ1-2	SVIGSTYGYT
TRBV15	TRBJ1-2	ATSRVVIGGPNYGYT
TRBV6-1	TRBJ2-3	ASSRGLAEVADTQY
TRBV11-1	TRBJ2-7	ASSSPPGLAASSSYEQY
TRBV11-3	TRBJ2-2	ASSPTSGGIGELF
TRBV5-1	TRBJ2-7	ASSDGGTVIYEQY
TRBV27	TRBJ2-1	ASRPGWSDEQF
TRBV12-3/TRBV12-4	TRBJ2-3	ASSLNSEPDTQY
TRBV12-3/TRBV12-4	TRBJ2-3	ASSLGLGQGSTDTQY
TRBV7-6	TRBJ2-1	ASSPRENNEQF
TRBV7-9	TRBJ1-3	ASSLQPLHSGNTIY
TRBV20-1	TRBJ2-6	SARETRSGSGANVLT
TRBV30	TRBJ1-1	AWSDTGTGGQRTEAF
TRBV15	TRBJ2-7	ATSGAGTVYEQY
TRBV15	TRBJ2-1	ATSRDLGVGVLNNEQF
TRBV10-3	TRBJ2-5	AISGEGTGRGETQY
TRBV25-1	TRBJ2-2	ASSPHPMVAGELF
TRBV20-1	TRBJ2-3	SARDVASGIVADTQY
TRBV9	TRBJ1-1	ASGAGWNTEAF
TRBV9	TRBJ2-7	ASSKDRGPWEQY